This is a list of T cell receptor beta chains from one sample in a study of shared clonotypes between healthy human individuals. Here immunoSEQ multiplex PCR was the method, and the copy in TCRdb shows in-frame clones only, minus some. The sample comprises 740,000 or so clones, 73% of which are singletons, and around 2% rests with the top ten. The sample comprised memory CD4+ T cells sorted from blood. Receptor source: a woman in her twenties or thirties in good health. Each CDR3 is given with its conserved first and last residue. The D gene is left open where the match is weak. Some rows have no size entry. The others give once, few or many, or a class for an expanded clone.

>TRBV5-6|-|TRBJ2-1|TRBD2
CASSSTSGAYNEQFF
TGTGCCAGCAGCTCCACTAGCGGGGCTTACAATGAGCAGTTCTTC
>TRBV4-1|-|TRBJ2-3|-
CASSQWWGEAQYF
TGCGCCAGCAGCCAATGGTGGGGAGAGGCGCAGTATTTT
>TRBV4-1|-|TRBJ2-5|-
CASSQDDGAGQETQYF
TGCGCCAGCAGCCAAGACGACGGGGCAGGCCAAGAGACCCAGTACTTC
>TRBV5-1|-|TRBJ1-2|TRBD1
CASSSGTGSSGYTF
TGCGCCAGCAGCTCAGGGACAGGGAGTTCTGGCTACACCTTC
>TRBV5-1|-|TRBJ2-2|-
CASSLGTANTGELFF
TGCGCCAGCAGCTTGGGGACGGCAAACACCGGGGAGCTGTTTTTT
>TRBV19|-|TRBJ2-1|-
CASSIDVAGSYNEQFF
TGTGCCAGTAGTATAGATGTCGCAGGGTCCTACAATGAGCAGTTCTTC
>TRBV5-1|-|TRBJ1-3|-
CASSSGNTIYF
TGCGCCAGCAGCTCTGGAAACACCATATATTTT
>TRBV30|-|TRBJ1-5|-
CAWSVQGDQPQHF
TGTGCCTGGAGTGTACAGGGAGATCAGCCCCAGCATTTT
>TRBV5-1|few|TRBJ2-5|TRBD1
CASSVTGGKETQYF
TGCGCCAGCAGCGTGACAGGGGGAAAAGAGACCCAGTACTTC
>TRBV7-9|-|TRBJ2-3|-
CASNPGTSTDTQYF
TGTGCCAGCAATCCGGGAACTAGCACAGATACGCAGTATTTT
>TRBV5-1|-|TRBJ2-7|-
CASSLDSYYEQYF
TGCGCCAGCAGCTTGGACAGCTACTACGAGCAGTACTTC
>TRBV18|-|TRBJ1-1|-
CASSPLQGTEAFF
TGTGCCAGCTCACCATTACAGGGAACTGAAGCTTTCTTT
>TRBV11-2|-|TRBJ2-5|-
CASSRGRGETQYF
TGTGCCAGCAGCCGGGGCCGGGGAGAGACCCAGTACTTC
>TRBV7-2|-|TRBJ2-5|-
CASSSIRATQYF
TGTGCCAGCAGCTCTATACGCGCGACCCAGTACTTC
>TRBV6-5|-|TRBJ2-6|-
CASSYVREPGANVLTF
TGTGCCAGCAGTTACGTACGAGAACCTGGGGCCAACGTCCTGACTTTC
>TRBV11-3|-|TRBJ2-5|TRBD1
CASSARTGAGETQYF
TGTGCCAGCAGCGCCAGGACAGGGGCAGGGGAGACCCAGTACTTC
>TRBV6-1|-|TRBJ2-1|TRBD2
CASSVPGLAGDEQFF
TGTGCCAGCAGTGTCCCGGGACTAGCGGGAGATGAGCAGTTCTTC
>TRBV7-2|few|TRBJ2-5|TRBD2
CASSSGGLAGVETQYF
TGTGCCAGCAGCTCTGGAGGGCTAGCGGGAGTGGAGACCCAGTACTTC
>TRBV11-2|-|TRBJ2-3|TRBD2
CASRSDIAGLRTDTQYF
TGTGCCAGCAGATCCGACATAGCGGGACTACGCACAGATACGCAGTATTTT
>TRBV28|-|TRBJ2-7|TRBD2
CASSFPSTSGASSYEQYF
TGTGCCAGCAGTTTCCCGTCGACTAGCGGGGCTAGCTCCTACGAGCAGTACTTC
>TRBV19|-|TRBJ2-1|TRBD2
CASSIRQLTSGYNEQFF
TGTGCCAGTAGTATTAGACAGCTGACTAGCGGATACAATGAGCAGTTCTTC
>TRBV2|few|TRBJ1-4|TRBD1
CASAGTGEEKLFF
TGTGCCAGCGCCGGGACAGGGGAAGAAAAACTGTTTTTT
>TRBV5-1|-|TRBJ1-1|-
CASSLESEIQVEAFF
TGCGCCAGCAGCTTGGAGTCAGAAATCCAGGTTGAAGCTTTCTTT
>TRBV5-1|few|TRBJ2-5|-
CASSRMGYQETQYF
TGCGCCAGCAGCAGAATGGGGTACCAAGAGACCCAGTACTTC
>TRBV4-1|-|TRBJ2-6|TRBD1
CASSQPGQASGANVLTF
TGCGCCAGCAGCCAACCGGGACAGGCTTCTGGGGCCAACGTCCTGACTTTC
>TRBV6-5|few|TRBJ2-7|TRBD2
CASSLRGGRGNEQYF
TGTGCCAGCAGTCTTCGGGGGGGCAGAGGCAACGAGCAGTACTTC
>TRBV7-6|-|TRBJ1-4|TRBD1
CASSFRQGVALNEKLFF
TGTGCCAGCAGCTTCAGACAGGGGGTGGCTCTTAATGAAAAACTGTTTTTT
>TRBV7-8|-|TRBJ2-7|-
CASSLVGQGRAYEQYF
TGTGCCAGCAGCTTGGTGGGTCAAGGCCGGGCCTACGAGCAGTACTTC
>TRBV6-5|-|TRBJ2-5|-
CASSYSDSQETQYF
TGTGCCAGCAGTTATTCCGACAGTCAAGAGACCCAGTACTTC